The TCR beta chain under discussion was sequenced for a study of blood T cell repertoires in COVID-19. Across the whole study: The origin of the acute and convalescent COVID-19 samples was the United States, Italy and Spain. Sources were T cells, B-cell-depleted T cells, or PBMCs; the material itself was cDNA or gDNA.

In the original processing: Using reference gene primer amplification, nucleated cell counts were estimated. The protocol was immunoSEQ multiplex PCR, while the TCRdb copy is restricted to in-frame clones and leaves out a portion. V, J and clone size are those of that table, while D and trimming were read from the DNA. Of 80,000 to 90,000 clones listed, approximately 88% are singletons. The germline V and J ends were trimmed by 4 bases and 2 bases, with 10 bases remaining between them. CDR3 length: 14 residues. The germline CDR1 and CDR2 sequences are SGHDT and YYEEEE. Sequenced: peripheral blood. This receptor was identified in a man between 60 and 75 years old with acute or convalescent COVID-19. The gene calls are TRBV5-6 and TRBJ1-3, with D possibly being TRBD1 (5 bases). The CDR3 DNA sequence: TGTGCCAGCAGCCCTCGGGGGACTGGAAACACCATATATTTT. Amino acids: CASSPRGTGNTIYF.